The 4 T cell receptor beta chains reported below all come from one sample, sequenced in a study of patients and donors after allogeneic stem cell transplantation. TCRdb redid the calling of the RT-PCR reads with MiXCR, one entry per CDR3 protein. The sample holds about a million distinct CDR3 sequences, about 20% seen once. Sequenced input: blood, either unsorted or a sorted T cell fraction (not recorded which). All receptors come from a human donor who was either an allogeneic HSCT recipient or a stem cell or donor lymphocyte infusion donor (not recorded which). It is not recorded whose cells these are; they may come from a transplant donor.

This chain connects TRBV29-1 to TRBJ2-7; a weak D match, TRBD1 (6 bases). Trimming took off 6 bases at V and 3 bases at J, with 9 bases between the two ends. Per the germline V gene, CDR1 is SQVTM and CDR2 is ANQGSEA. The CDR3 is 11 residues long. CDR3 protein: CSVGDIYEQYF. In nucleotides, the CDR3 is TGCAGCGTGGGGGACATCTACGAGCAGTACTTC.

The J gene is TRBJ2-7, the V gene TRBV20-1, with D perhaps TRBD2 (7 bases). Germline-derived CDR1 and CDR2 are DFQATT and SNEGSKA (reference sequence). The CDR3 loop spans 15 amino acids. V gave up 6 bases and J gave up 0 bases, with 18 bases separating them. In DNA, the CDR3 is TGCAGTGCCCATCCAAGGGGGGGCAGCTCCTACGAGCAGTACTTC. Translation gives CSAHPRGGSSYEQYF.

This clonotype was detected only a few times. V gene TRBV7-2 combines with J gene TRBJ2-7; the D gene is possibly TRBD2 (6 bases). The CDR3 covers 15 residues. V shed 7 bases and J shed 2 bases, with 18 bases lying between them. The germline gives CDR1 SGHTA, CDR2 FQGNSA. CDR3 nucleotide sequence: TGTGCCAGCACCAAACTAGCTTTCGGAGCCTACGAGCAGTACTTC. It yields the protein CASTKLAFGAYEQYF.

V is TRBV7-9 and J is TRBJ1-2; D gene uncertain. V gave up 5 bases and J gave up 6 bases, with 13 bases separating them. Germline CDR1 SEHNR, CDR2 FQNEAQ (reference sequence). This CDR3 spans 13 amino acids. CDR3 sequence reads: CASSPGRRDGYTF. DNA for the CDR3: TGTGCCAGCAGCCCCGGGAGAAGAGATGGCTACACCTTC.